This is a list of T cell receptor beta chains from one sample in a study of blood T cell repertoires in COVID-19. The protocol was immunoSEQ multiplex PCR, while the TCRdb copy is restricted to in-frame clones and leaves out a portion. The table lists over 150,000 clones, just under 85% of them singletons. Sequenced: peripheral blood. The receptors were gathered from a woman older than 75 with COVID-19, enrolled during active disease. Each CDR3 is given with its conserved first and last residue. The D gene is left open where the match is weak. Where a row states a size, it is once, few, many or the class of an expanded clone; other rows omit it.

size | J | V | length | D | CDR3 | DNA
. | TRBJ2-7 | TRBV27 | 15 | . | CASSLVGEESYEQYF | TGTGCCAGCAGTTTAGTAGGGGAGGAGTCCTACGAGCAGTACTTC
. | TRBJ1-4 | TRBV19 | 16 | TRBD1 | CASSTCQGQGCEKLFF | TGTGCCAGTAGTACGTGTCAGGGACAGGGCTGTGAAAAACTGTTTTTT
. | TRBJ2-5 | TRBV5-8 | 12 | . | CASSLAPETQYF | TGTGCCAGCAGCTTGGCCCCGGAGACCCAGTACTTC
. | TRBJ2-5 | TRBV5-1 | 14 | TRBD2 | CASSLAEGFGTQYF | TGCGCCAGCAGTCTAGCGGAGGGGTTCGGGACCCAGTACTTC
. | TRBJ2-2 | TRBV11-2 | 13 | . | CASSLQFTGELFF | TGTGCCAGCAGCTTACAGTTCACCGGGGAGCTGTTTTTT
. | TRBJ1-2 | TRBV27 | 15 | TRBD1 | CASSFLGQGDYGYTF | TGTGCCAGCAGTTTCCTCGGACAGGGGGACTATGGCTACACCTTC
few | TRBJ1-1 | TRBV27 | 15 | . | CASSFDRNLGTEAFF | TGTGCCAGCAGTTTCGACAGGAACCTAGGCACTGAAGCTTTCTTT
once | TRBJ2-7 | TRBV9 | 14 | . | CASSVGLAWNEQYF | TGTGCCAGCAGCGTAGGTCTAGCGTGGAACGAGCAGTACTTC
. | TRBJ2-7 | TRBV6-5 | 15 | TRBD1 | CASSYSRQGAYEQYF | TGTGCCAGCAGTTACTCACGACAGGGGGCCTACGAGCAGTACTTC
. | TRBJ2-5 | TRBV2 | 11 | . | CASSLQETQYF | TGTGCCAGCAGCCTCCAAGAGACCCAGTACTTC
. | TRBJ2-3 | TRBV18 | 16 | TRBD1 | CASSPLTGGFTDTQYF | TGTGCCAGCTCACCCCTCACAGGGGGCTTTACAGATACGCAGTATTTT
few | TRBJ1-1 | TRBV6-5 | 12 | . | CASLTENTEAFF | TGTGCCAGTCTTACAGAGAACACTGAAGCTTTCTTT
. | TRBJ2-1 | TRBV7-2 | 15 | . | CASSLDPTRYNEQFF | TGTGCCAGCAGCTTAGACCCCACAAGATACAATGAGCAGTTCTTC
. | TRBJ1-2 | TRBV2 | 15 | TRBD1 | CASSEALQGASGYTF | TGTGCCAGCAGTGAAGCGCTTCAGGGGGCGAGTGGCTACACCTTC
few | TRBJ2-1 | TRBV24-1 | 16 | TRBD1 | CATSVRRQGNSYEQFF | TGTGCCACCAGTGTTAGGCGACAGGGGAATTCTTATGAGCAGTTCTTC
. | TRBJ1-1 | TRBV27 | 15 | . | CASSLFRSADTEAFF | TGTGCCAGCAGTTTATTCAGAAGTGCTGACACTGAAGCTTTCTTT
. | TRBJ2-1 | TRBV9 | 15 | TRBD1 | CASSSRQGARDEQFF | TGTGCCAGCAGCTCCCGACAGGGGGCGAGGGATGAGCAGTTCTTC
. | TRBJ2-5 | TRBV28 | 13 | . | CASSLVAVETQYF | TGTGCCAGCAGTTTAGTTGCAGTTGAGACCCAGTACTTC
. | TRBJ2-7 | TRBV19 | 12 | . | CASSWRNDEQYF | TGTGCCAGTAGTTGGCGGAATGATGAGCAGTACTTC
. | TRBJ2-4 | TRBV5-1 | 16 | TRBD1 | CASSGQGAEAKNIQYF | TGCGCCAGCAGCGGACAGGGGGCCGAGGCCAAAAACATTCAGTACTTC
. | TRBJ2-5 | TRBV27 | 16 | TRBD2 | CASSYASGRARETQYF | TGTGCCAGCAGTTACGCTAGCGGGAGGGCCAGGGAGACCCAGTACTTC
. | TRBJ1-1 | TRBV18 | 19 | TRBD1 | CASSPRGAGRQGGGTEAFF | TGTGCCAGCTCACCACGGGGAGCCGGTCGACAGGGTGGTGGCACTGAAGCTTTCTTT
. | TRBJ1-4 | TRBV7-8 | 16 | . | CASSLVRVGFNEKLFF | TGTGCCAGCAGCTTAGTCAGGGTGGGATTTAATGAAAAACTGTTTTTT
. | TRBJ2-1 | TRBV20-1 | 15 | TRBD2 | CSASHTSGIYNEQFF | TGCAGTGCTAGTCACACTAGCGGGATTTACAATGAGCAGTTCTTC
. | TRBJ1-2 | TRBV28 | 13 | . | CASSFGQNYGYTF | TGTGCCAGCAGTTTCGGACAGAACTATGGCTACACCTTC
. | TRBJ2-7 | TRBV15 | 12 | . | CATSRVQGVQYF | TGTGCCACCAGCAGAGTGCAGGGCGTGCAGTACTTC